Shown below are 32 T cell receptor beta chains from a single sample sequenced in a study of beta chain features in type 1 diabetes (dated by TCRdb to 2016 to 2019). General conclusions and limits of the study: Type 1 diabetes patients showed a moderate but significant shortening of TCRB CDR3 length in all four CD4+ subsets.

These receptors' targets are unknown. Library generation was performed with the immunoSEQ multiplex PCR assay. The High Capacity cDNA Reverse Transcription Kit was used to reverse transcribe all of the isolated RNA, meaning that expressed TCRB transcripts were what got sequenced. Not all clones reach the TCRdb copy of this immuneACCESS table, which keeps in-frame sequences only. Checked studies attribute under half of the gap to unresolved V genes and leave the rest unexplained. In all, the sample holds 630,000 or so clones, and roughly an eighth of those were seen once. 0.04% of the sample is held by the ten biggest clonotypes. The source material was naive CD4+ T cells from blood. Taken with the paper, the label for cell subset or site translates to: true naive CD4+ T cells. The receptors come from a man between 18 and 35 years old with type 1 diabetes.

The genes are TRBV15 and TRBJ2-7, with a possible D match to TRBD1 (5 bases). The V and J ends lost 6 bases and 2 bases respectively, with 11 bases between them. CDR3 length equals 13 residues. In germline, CDR1 is LNHNV, CDR2 YYDKDF (reference sequence). CDR3 sequence (DNA): TGTGCCACCAGTCAGACAGATACCTACGAGCAGTACTTC. This translates into CATSQTDTYEQYF.

This clone was seen at least ten times. The gene calls are TRBV10-3 and TRBJ2-4; 11 positions agree with TRBD1. This CDR3 is built from 16 residues. CDR1 and CDR2 (germline): ENHRY, SYGVKD. Germline trimming cut 11 bases from V and 2 bases from J; bases unmatched to any gene: 11. The CDR3 loop is CAVSGQGGLPKNIQYF. The CDR3, as DNA: TGTGCCGTCTCGGGACAGGGGGGTCTCCCCAAAAACATTCAGTACTTC.

In this sample, this clone turned up a few times. The rearrangement links TRBV28 to TRBJ1-2; D gene unclear. The CDR3 sequence is 13 residues long. Germline V gene lookup returns CDR1 MDHEN and CDR2 SYDVKM. V was cut by 2 bases and J by 6 bases, with 10 bases left in between. In DNA form, the CDR3 reads TGTGCCAGCAGTTTAAGAGCCCTCCATGGCTACACCTTC. Protein product: CASSLRALHGYTF.

This clone was seen a handful of times. J is TRBJ1-2 and V is TRBV2; 7 positions agree with TRBD1. The CDR3 loop spans 13 amino acids. The germline V gene has CDR1 SNHLY and CDR2 FYNNEI. The ends lost 4 bases at V and 3 bases at J; junction bases unmatched: 2. CDR3 bases: TGTGCCAGCAGTGGACAGGGAGACTATGGCTACACCTTC. This translates into CASSGQGDYGYTF.

This clone was detected only a few times. The sample holds other DNA sequences that translate to the same CDR3. J is TRBJ2-2 and V is TRBV5-1, with D possibly matching TRBD2 (5 bases). Looked up from germline, CDR1 is SGHRS and CDR2 is YFSETQ. With 2 bases removed from V and 5 bases from J, the gap between germline ends came to 7 bases. The CDR3 length is 13 residues. Here the CDR3 DNA reads TGCGCCAGCAGCTTTGGCGGGACCGGGGAGCTGTTTTTT. Translation gives CASSFGGTGELFF.

The V gene is TRBV28, the J gene TRBJ2-3, with 10 bases aligning to TRBD1. The germline gives CDR1 MDHEN, CDR2 SYDVKM. The CDR3 is 14 residues long. V gave up 4 bases and J gave up 4 bases; unmatched junction bases: 2. The CDR3 loop reads CASSSGQGSDTQYF. CDR3 bases: TGTGCCAGCAGTTCGGGACAGGGGTCAGATACGCAGTATTTT.

This clone was counted a few times. The genes are TRBV9 and TRBJ2-1, with no clear D. Trimming left V 2 bases short and J 0 bases short, with 9 bases between. Germline V gene data show CDR1 as SGDLS and CDR2 as YYNGEE. The CDR3 runs 15 residues. The CDR3, as DNA: TGTGCCAGCAGCGTTCGGCTGAGCTCCTACAATGAGCAGTTCTTC. The encoded protein is CASSVRLSSYNEQFF.

In its sample, this clone was seen a few times. The chain has TRBV5-1 and TRBJ2-5, with D perhaps matching TRBD1 (5 bases). The CDR3 has 13 amino acids. The germline V gene encodes CDR1 SGHRS and CDR2 YFSETQ. Trimming pared 1 base from V and 2 bases from J, leaving 6 bases between. The CDR3 DNA follows: TGCGCCAGCAGCTTGAACAGGCAAGAGACCCAGTACTTC. This gives the protein CASSLNRQETQYF.

This clone was detected only a few times. The gene calls are TRBV4-1 and TRBJ2-7; 8 nucleotides agree with TRBD2. The CDR3 sequence is 14 residues long. Losses at the gene ends were 4 bases for V and 7 bases for J; bases not matched to a gene: 9. Germline-derived CDR1 and CDR2 are MGHRA and YSYEKL. Here the CDR3 DNA reads TGCGCCAGCAGCCCCTTAGCGGGGTTGGGGGAGCAGTACTTC. Translating it yields CASSPLAGLGEQYF.

This clone was seen a handful of times. The V call is TRBV11-2, the J call TRBJ1-1, with D tentatively TRBD1 (6 bases). CDR3 length: 15 residues. Germline V gene data show CDR1 as SGHAT and CDR2 as FQNNGV. V lost 1 base and J lost 5, with 14 bases in between. The CDR3 coding sequence is TGTGCCAGCAGCTTAGGTCGGGGGGCGCATACTGAAGCTTTCTTT. This gives the protein CASSLGRGAHTEAFF.

The rearrangement links TRBV30 to TRBJ1-3; D is unresolved. CDR3 length: 14 amino acids. With 0 bases removed from V and 0 bases from J, the gap between germline ends came to 6 bases. CDR1 and CDR2 from the germline V gene are GTSNPN and SVGIG (reference sequence). In DNA, the CDR3 is TGTGCCTGGAGTGTGGGGTTCTCTGGAAACACCATATATTTT. It specifies CAWSVGFSGNTIYF.

There are a few counts of this clone. This sequence joins TRBV2 and TRBJ1-1; D gene uncertain. The V and J ends lost 0 bases and 5 bases respectively, with 7 bases between them. Germline V gives CDR1 SNHLY, CDR2 FYNNEI. The CDR3 contains 13 residues. CDR3 region: CASSEAGVTEAFF. As DNA, the CDR3 is TGTGCCAGCAGTGAAGCTGGAGTAACTGAAGCTTTCTTT.

V gene TRBV27 combines with J gene TRBJ2-3; D is unresolved. The germline V gene encodes CDR1 MNHEY and CDR2 SMNVEV (reference sequence). This CDR3 spans 12 amino acids. Trimming removed 4 bases at V and 4 bases at J, with 6 bases between. CDR3 DNA: TGTGCCAGCAGTTCGTTTCCAGATACGCAGTATTTT. Its translation: CASSSFPDTQYF.

This clone showed up just a few times. The rearrangement links TRBV7-2 to TRBJ2-6; D is unresolved. The V gene's germline CDR1 is SGHTA and CDR2 FQGNSA. Trimming took off 7 bases at V and 0 bases at J, with 16 bases between the two ends. The CDR3 length is 17 residues. The CDR3 region is CASNTKSVRSGANVLTF. CDR3 nucleotide sequence: TGTGCCAGCAACACTAAATCGGTGCGCTCTGGGGCCAACGTCCTGACTTTC.

This clone has just a few counts. The chain recombines TRBV9 with TRBJ2-1, with D possibly matching TRBD1 (5 bases). From germline, CDR1 is SGDLS and CDR2 YYNGEE. Deletions cut 2 bases from V and 5 bases from J, with 11 bases between. The CDR3 contains 14 residues. CDR3: CASSVTAANNEQFF. In nucleotides, the CDR3 is TGTGCCAGCAGCGTGACAGCCGCTAACAATGAGCAGTTCTTC. The whole variable domain, remainder taken from reference TRBV9 and TRBJ2-1, is DSGVTQTPKHLITATGQRVTLRCSPRSGDLSVYWYQQSLDQGLQFLIQYYNGEERAKGNILERFSAQQFPDLHSELNLSSLELGDSALYFCASSVTAANNEQFFGPGTRLTVL.

In the case of this clone: Other nucleotide sequences in the sample specify the same CDR3. The chain carries TRBV5-1 and TRBJ1-5, with D hard to call. The CDR3 covers 13 residues. V gave up 0 bases and J gave up 2 bases, with 3 bases separating them. Germline CDR1 reads SGHRS; CDR2 reads YFSETQ. CDR3 residues: CASSLDGNQPQHF. As DNA, the CDR3 is TGCGCCAGCAGCTTGGACGGCAATCAGCCCCAGCATTTT.

The CDR3 loop is CASSQLAGANEQYF. DNA of the CDR3: TGTGCCAGCAGTCAACTAGCGGGAGCGAACGAGCAGTACTTC. The genes are TRBV2 and TRBJ2-7; 11 positions agree with TRBD2. The V gene's germline CDR1 is SNHLY and CDR2 FYNNEI. The ends lost 5 bases at V and 5 bases at J; junction bases unmatched: 5. CDR3 size: 14 residues.

The chain recombines TRBV28 with TRBJ1-1; tentative D call: TRBD1 (5 bases). The CDR3 runs 14 residues. The germline V gene encodes CDR1 MDHEN and CDR2 SYDVKM. The V end was cut by 3 bases, the J end by 5 bases, with 13 bases between. The CDR3 bases are TGTGCCAGCAGTTTCTCAGGGTCGGTAACTGAAGCTTTCTTT. It specifies CASSFSGSVTEAFF.

The chain uses TRBV15 and TRBJ1-5, with a weak D call TRBD1 (5 bases). The V gene lost 5 bases and the J gene lost 7 bases, with 15 bases spanning the gap. The CDR3 is 14 amino acids. The germline CDR1 and CDR2 sequences are LNHNV and YYDKDF (reference sequence). The CDR3 DNA sequence: TGTGCCACCAGCCGGAGAGAGGGGTGGCAGCCCCAGCATTTT. Translation: CATSRREGWQPQHF.

This clone was seen more than once but under ten times. The V and J genes are TRBV30 and TRBJ2-7, with 14 bases lining up with TRBD2. The CDR3 covers 18 residues. The junction had 12 bases not matched to a gene; V was cut back by 3 bases and J by 2 bases. The germline CDR1 and CDR2 sequences are GTSNPN and SVGIG (reference sequence). This CDR3 is CAWRTYRGLAGEAYEQYF. DNA for the CDR3: TGTGCCTGGAGGACATACAGGGGACTAGCGGGGGAAGCCTACGAGCAGTACTTC.

This clone turned up a few times. The CDR3 loop is CAWRAGTGKYEQYF. As DNA, the CDR3 is TGTGCCTGGCGCGCCGGGACGGGAAAGTACGAGCAGTACTTC. The rearrangement joins TRBV30 to TRBJ2-7; either TRBD1 or TRBD2 may fit D (5 bases each). The CDR3 extends over 14 amino acids. Germline V gene sequence: CDR1 GTSNPN, CDR2 SVGIG (reference sequence). V gave up 5 bases and J gave up 4 bases, with 18 bases separating them.

This clone was seen a few times. Its ends do not fully match the called genes, so a read error is possible. The CDR3: CSAEGVTGPHF. CDR3 nucleotides: TGCAGCGCGGAGGGAGTCACAGGGCCACATTTT. This sequence joins TRBV29-1 and TRBJ1-4; tentatively, D is TRBD1 (6 bases). The CDR3 is 11 residues long. Germline V gene lookup returns CDR1 SQVTM and CDR2 ANQGSEA.

CDR3 DNA: TGTGCCAGCAGCTTAGGCCAAGGGCGAACAAACGAGCAGTACTTC. Translating gives CASSLGQGRTNEQYF. The rearrangement links TRBV7-2 to TRBJ2-7; D unclear. CDR1 is SGHTA, CDR2 FQGNSA, per germline. V lost 1 base and J lost 5, with 15 bases in between. The CDR3 is 15 amino acids.

This clone came up once. The rearrangement uses TRBV5-1 and TRBJ2-7; perhaps TRBD2 as D (6 bases). Germline CDR1 reads SGHRS; CDR2 reads YFSETQ. Trimming removed 0 bases from V and 2 bases from J, with 9 bases in between. This CDR3 has 14 amino acids. The CDR3 loop reads CASSLEAGTYEQYF. Written as DNA, the CDR3 is TGCGCCAGCAGCTTGGAGGCGGGGACCTACGAGCAGTACTTC.

A single count supports this clone. V and J are TRBV6-6 and TRBJ1-2, with a weak D call TRBD1 (5 bases). V lost 7 bases, J lost 6 bases, and 24 bases lay in between. This CDR3 region has 16 residues. Per germline, CDR1 MNHNY and CDR2 SVGAGI (reference sequence). The CDR3 DNA reads TGTGCCAGCATTAGGGACCTGGGTTTTTTAGGCCATGGCTACACCTTC. This translates into CASIRDLGFLGHGYTF.

The sample holds a few counts of this clone. The chain couples TRBV11-2 to TRBJ2-1; TRBD2 is a possible D gene (5 bases). The germline gives CDR1 SGHAT, CDR2 FQNNGV. Trimming shortened V by 5 bases and J by 5 bases, and 10 bases separated the two germline ends. The length of the CDR3 is 13 residues. CDR3 residues: CASSPRGNNEQFF. The CDR3, as DNA: TGTGCCAGCAGCCCTAGAGGGAACAATGAGCAGTTCTTC.

The genes are TRBV6-6 and TRBJ2-2; D assignment may be TRBD1 or TRBD2 (5 bases each). This CDR3 is 15 amino acids long. Trimming cost V 5 bases and J 2 bases, with 12 bases left between them. The germline V gene has CDR1 MNHNY and CDR2 SVGAGI (reference sequence). CDR3 coding DNA: TGTGCCAGCAGTCGCTGGGACGGTAACACCGGGGAGCTGTTTTTT. Translated, it gives CASSRWDGNTGELFF.

The V gene is TRBV5-6, the J gene TRBJ2-7, with TRBD2 matching 10 bases. The germline CDR1 and CDR2 sequences are SGHDT and YYEEEE. This CDR3 region has 14 residues. Trimming removed 5 bases from V and 0 bases from J; junction bases left unmatched: 2. DNA for the CDR3: TGTGCCAGCAGGTGGACTAGCGGCTCCTACGAGCAGTACTTC. Translated: CASRWTSGSYEQYF.

The J gene is TRBJ1-2, the V gene TRBV30, with D maybe TRBD1 (5 bases). Germline V CDR1 and CDR2: GTSNPN, SVGIG (reference sequence). This CDR3 comprises 15 residues. The V gene lost 2 bases and the J gene lost 5 bases, with 18 bases spanning the gap. This CDR3 reads CAWSIVGDGGYGYTF. The CDR3 DNA reads TGTGCCTGGAGTATTGTAGGAGATGGGGGATATGGCTACACCTTC.

The CDR3 region is CASRHVGEQFF. CDR3 DNA: TGTGCCAGCCGACATGTGGGTGAGCAGTTCTTC. The chain has TRBV11-2 and TRBJ2-1, with unresolved D. V lost 8 bases and J lost 9, with 11 bases in between. The germline CDR1 and CDR2 sequences are SGHAT and FQNNGV. CDR3 length equals 11 residues.

This clone was counted between two and nine times. V gene TRBV4-3 combines with J gene TRBJ2-7, with 12 bases aligning to TRBD1. This CDR3 comprises 17 residues. The V gene end was trimmed by 1 base and the J gene end by 4 bases; junction bases not matched to a gene: 8. Germline V gene lookup returns CDR1 LGHNA and CDR2 YSLEER. The CDR3 loop reads CASSQAPRGQGAYEQYF. CDR3 coding DNA: TGCGCCAGCAGCCAAGCCCCCCGGGGACAGGGGGCTTACGAGCAGTACTTC.

This clone showed up just a few times. As DNA, the CDR3 is TGTGCCAGCAGCTGGAGGGGCTCTGGGGCCAACGTCCTGACTTTC. Amino acids: CASSWRGSGANVLTF. This chain uses TRBV7-2 with TRBJ2-6; weak D call: TRBD2 (6 bases). Looked up from germline, CDR1 is SGHTA and CDR2 is FQGNSA. Trimming removed 4 bases at V and 0 bases at J, with 7 bases between. The CDR3 has 15 residues.